This TCR beta chain is drawn from a study of CD8 T cells in ankylosing spondylitis. In its sample, this clonotype was seen once. Its antigen remains unknown. TCRdb processed the 5' RACE reads anew with MiXCR; each CDR3 protein has one entry. The repertoire has about 360,000 distinct CDR3 sequences, more than 20% of them found once; the top ten carry approximately 14%. V was pared by 2 bases and J by 8 bases, with 10 bases between. The CDR3 extends over 13 amino acids. CDR1 is MNHEY, CDR2 SMNVEV, per germline (reference sequence). Study-level findings and limits: Significant enrichment of disease-linked clones was reported in matched ankylosing spondylitis synovial fluid.

The V gene is TRBV27, the J gene TRBJ2-1; no reliable D call. The clonotype comes from a male donor with ankylosing spondylitis or in good health (not recorded which). The specimen sequenced was blood, either unsorted or a sorted T cell fraction (not recorded which). The CDR3 protein is CASSLLINDEQFF. As DNA, the CDR3 is TGTGCCAGCAGTTTACTCATAAACGATGAGCAGTTCTTC.